One sample yielded the 2 T cell receptor beta chains listed below, sequenced in a study of identical twins. In TCRdb, the 5' RACE reads were re-called with MiXCR into one record per CDR3 protein. The sample carries about 730,000 distinct CDR3 sequences, around 20% recorded once. These data are also associated with another study on T cells expressing NK-cell markers.

Sequencing used PBMCs. Receptor source: a woman between 18 and 29 years old in good health.

A few counts support this clonotype. The chain links TRBV6-2 or TRBV6-3 to TRBJ2-1, with 7 bases lining up with TRBD2. Germline loops: CDR1 MNHEY, CDR2 SVGEGT. V trimming: 0 bases; J trimming: 6 bases; junction bases outside the gene matches: 11. The CDR3 covers 17 residues. CDR3 nucleotides: TGTGCCAGCAGTTACTCGTCCAGCGGGAAGGCGGGCAATGAGCAGTTCTTC. Amino acids: CASSYSSSGKAGNEQFF.

The rearrangement links TRBV7-9 to TRBJ1-2, with D uncertain. V gave up 1 base and J gave up 2 bases, with 5 bases separating them. This CDR3 is 13 amino acids long. Germline V gene data show CDR1 as SEHNR and CDR2 as FQNEAQ (reference sequence). CDR3 in amino acids: CASSLERNYGYTF. The CDR3 region has the DNA TGTGCCAGCAGCTTAGAACGGAACTATGGCTACACCTTC.